This TCR beta chain was recorded in a study of blood T cell repertoires in COVID-19. Trimming took off 5 bases at V and 2 bases at J, with 18 bases between the two ends. The V gene's germline CDR1 is MNHEY and CDR2 SMNVEV (reference sequence). CDR3 size: 16 residues. The table came from immunoSEQ multiplex PCR; TCRdb's copy has only in-frame clones and leaves some out. The sample gives 300,000 to 350,000 clones, 90% of which show up once; 3.5% to 5% is in the top ten. Participants' reported clinical history set cohort assignment. The chain carries TRBV27 and TRBJ1-1, with TRBD1 as a possible D gene (6 bases). The source is a woman between 18 and 29 years old with acute COVID-19. Sequencing was carried out using PBMCs or T cells enriched from blood (not recorded which). Written as DNA, the CDR3 is TGTGCCAGCAGTCGGTTGGGTACAGGGCCCAACACTGAAGCTTTCTTT. This codes for CASSRLGTGPNTEAFF.